This T cell receptor beta chain was identified in a study of cytomegalovirus exposure and HLA in healthy donors. Worth noting for this clone: As yet, its antigen is unknown.

PCR involved 60 Vbeta and 13 Jbeta primers. Libraries were prepared by immunoSEQ multiplex PCR; TCRdb keeps only in-frame clonotypes and omits some of them. The data hold about 200,000 clones, with around four fifths observed a single time. Deletions cut 0 bases from V and 7 bases from J, with 10 bases between. The germline gives CDR1 ENHRY, CDR2 SYGVKD. The CDR3 covers 14 residues. The study's findings and limits: Presence/absence results assume similar sequencing depth per donor, which may not hold. Researchers reported in a later analysis that common viral pathogens appeared linked to several top clusters.

Specimen: PBMCs. This clonotype was sampled from a woman aged 45-65 years in good health and CMV-seropositive. V usage is TRBV10-3 and J usage is TRBJ2-1; no definite D call. The CDR3 sequence is CAISESVAQNEQFF. CDR3 DNA sequence: TGTGCCATCAGTGAGTCGGTGGCCCAAAATGAGCAGTTCTTC.